This T cell receptor beta chain was recovered during a study of cytomegalovirus exposure and HLA in healthy donors. This clone was seen just once. What it binds is not known. Other DNA sequences in this sample translate to the same CDR3. Study-level results: In the 130 or so validation repertoires, a later analysis found that first-cohort TCR clusters tended to co-occur. Rarity characterized most TCR sequences, yet some public TCRs appeared in many donors. Among TCR beta chains, those listed as cytomegalovirus-associated numbered under 200.

Germline CDR1 MNHEY, CDR2 SMNVEV (reference sequence). The CDR3 loop spans 14 amino acids. The ends lost 3 bases at V and 2 bases at J; junction bases unmatched: 4. Only in-frame clones appear in the TCRdb table, and some are missing; sequencing was by immunoSEQ multiplex PCR. Of 300,000 to 450,000 clones in the sample, around 86% were seen once. This TCR derives from a woman under 30 in good health and CMV-seronegative. The chain recombines TRBV27 with TRBJ2-7; 7 bases line up with TRBD1. The sample consisted of PBMCs. CDR3 loop: CASSFARGTYEQYF. The CDR3 DNA follows: TGTGCCAGCAGTTTTGCCAGGGGGACCTACGAGCAGTACTTC.